A selection of T cell receptor beta chains follows, all from one sample in a study of kidney transplant recipient with SARS-CoV-2 infection. TCRdb re-called the reads with MiXCR, one entry per CDR3 protein. The sample lists about 240,000 distinct CDR3 sequences, under 30% occurring once. The sample here was a blood sample, taken at baseline and between days 110 and 120 from a kidney transplant recipient. The receptors shown here come from a young adult male patient who had COVID-19 and was a kidney transplant recipient. Some of these T cells may belong to the graft donor. Each CDR3 is given with its conserved first and last residue. A D gene is named only where the DNA matches it firmly. For some rows the clone size is stated as once, few or many, or as a class when expanded; others skip it.

>TRBJ1-1|14|NA|few|TRBV9
TGTGCCAGCAGCGCCGGAGGCGGGGTTCGAGGAGCTTTCTTT
CASSAGGGVRGAFF
>TRBJ2-7|17|TRBD2|many|TRBV11-2
TGTGCCAGCAGCTTAGGCCGCGGGAGGGCCCTCTCCTACGAGCAGTACTTC
CASSLGRGRALSYEQYF
>TRBJ1-1|15|NA|many|TRBV30
TGTGCCTGGAGTGGAAAAGGGATACTGTACACTGAAGCTTTCTTT
CAWSGKGILYTEAFF
>TRBJ2-3|18|TRBD2|few|TRBV5-1
TGCGCCAGCAGCTCGGCAGGGGCTAGCGGGTGGAGCACAGATACGCAGTATTTT
CASSSAGASGWSTDTQYF
>TRBJ2-7|14|TRBD1|many|TRBV2
TGTGCCAGCAGATCCGGGACAGGCACCTACGAGCAGTACTTC
CASRSGTGTYEQYF
>TRBJ2-3|15|NA|NA|TRBV2
TGTGCCAGCACTCCCTCGTCGGGTAGGGGGAATACGCAGTGTTTT
CASTPSSGRGNTQCF
>TRBJ1-1|13|NA|many|TRBV7-3
TGTGCCAGCAGCTCACCTCCGAACACTGAAGCTTTCTTT
CASSSPPNTEAFF
>TRBJ1-2|17|NA|many|TRBV6-1
TGTGCCAGCAGTAAACAAACCTCTATGCGAAAGACCTATGGCTACACCTTC
CASSKQTSMRKTYGYTF
>TRBJ1-6|14|TRBD1|few|TRBV11-2
TGTGCCGGCAGCTTTTGGCAGGGGGATTCACCCCTCCACTTT
CAGSFWQGDSPLHF
>TRBJ2-2|14|NA|many|TRBV3-1
TGTGCCAGCACCCAATACAGGTCCTCCGGGGAGCTGTTTTTT
CASTQYRSSGELFF
>TRBJ1-2|17|NA|many|TRBV7-8
TGTGCCAGCAGCCCCCTAATGTTTACCCGAAAGACCTATGGCTACACCTTC
CASSPLMFTRKTYGYTF
>TRBJ2-5|13|TRBD1|many|TRBV2
TGTGCCGGAACCGGGACAGGGAAAGAGACCCAGTACTTC
CAGTGTGKETQYF
>TRBJ2-1|16|NA|many|TRBV5-6
TGTGCCAGCAGCTTGGCCCGAGCGTGGGGGGACAATGAGCAGTTCTTC
CASSLARAWGDNEQFF
>TRBJ2-3|16|NA|NA|TRBV12-3/TRBV12-4
TGTGCCAGCATCTTAAGCGGACCATTTAGCACAGATACGCAGTATTTT
CASILSGPFSTDTQYF
>TRBJ2-4|15|NA|many|TRBV6-6
TGTGCCAGCAGTTACACGCCCGGGGCCAAAAACATTCAGTACTTC
CASSYTPGAKNIQYF
>TRBJ2-1|15|TRBD1|few|TRBV5-1
TGCGCCAGCAGCTTGGGGGCAGGGGGCGGCAATGAGCAGTTCTTC
CASSLGAGGGNEQFF
>TRBJ1-2|17|NA|many|TRBV12-2
TGTGCAAGTCGCAATGAGAAGACTCCACGAAAGACCTATGGCTACACCTTC
CASRNEKTPRKTYGYTF
>TRBJ1-2|15|TRBD1|many|TRBV7-8
TGTGCCAGCAGCTTAGCGGGAGCACAGGGGCAAGGCTACACCTTC
CASSLAGAQGQGYTF
>TRBJ1-2|17|NA|NA|TRBV7-7
TGTGCCAGCAGCACCCTCGTTAAGTGCCGAAAGACCTATGGCTACACCTTC
CASSTLVKCRKTYGYTF
>TRBJ1-2|17|NA|few|TRBV16
TGTGCCAGCAGCCTTATGAGGGTCGTTAGAAAGACCTATGGCTACACCTTC
CASSLMRVVRKTYGYTF
>TRBJ1-2|14|NA|many|TRBV5-1
TGCGCCAGCAACTCCGCTGCTGGGGACTATGGCTACACCTTC
CASNSAAGDYGYTF
>TRBJ2-7|13|NA|many|TRBV28
TGTGCCAGCAGTCGACAACTCTCCTACGAGCAGTACTTC
CASSRQLSYEQYF
>TRBJ2-7|13|TRBD1|once|TRBV7-6
TGTGCCAGCAGCTCGACAGGGTTTGACGAGCAGTACTTC
CASSSTGFDEQYF
>TRBJ2-7|12|NA|many|TRBV3-2
TGTGCCAGCAGCCAAGCGGGAAACGAGCAGTACTTC
CASSQAGNEQYF
>TRBJ2-3|17|NA|NA|TRBV5-4
TGTGCCAGCAGCTTGGGGCCCGCCGGGAGTGGGGCAGATACGCAGTATTTT
CASSLGPAGSGADTQYF
>TRBJ1-2|16|NA|many|TRBV20-1
TGCAGTGCTAGCGGAGAGCTGTTTCGAAAGACCTATGGCTACACCTTC
CSASGELFRKTYGYTF
>TRBJ2-3|16|TRBD1|NA|TRBV9
TGTGCCAGCGGAGTAAGGACAGGGAAAAGCACAGATACGCAGTATTTT
CASGVRTGKSTDTQYF
>TRBJ1-2|16|NA|few|TRBV5-4
TGTGCCAGCATCCTGTTCGTACCAGGAAAGACCTATGGCTACACCTTC
CASILFVPGKTYGYTF
>TRBJ1-1|15|TRBD1|NA|TRBV6-5
TGTGCCAGCACTCTGATAGGACAGGGACAGGTTGTGTCTTTCTTT
CASTLIGQGQVVSFF
>TRBJ2-1|13|NA|NA|TRBV5-1
TGCGCCAGCAGCCATTCTTTGGGCCGCGAGCAGTTCTTC
CASSHSLGREQFF
>TRBJ2-3|18|TRBD2|few|TRBV5-6
TGTGCCAGCAGCACGACTAGCGGAGGAGGGCCTAGCACAGATACGCAGTATTTT
CASSTTSGGGPSTDTQYF
>TRBJ1-2|16|NA|NA|TRBV5-3
TGTGCCAGATATATGGAAGTGGTGAGAAAGACCTATGGCTACACCTTC
CARYMEVVRKTYGYTF
>TRBJ1-1|13|NA|many|TRBV7-9
TGTGCCAGCAGCCCCCGGGGGGTCACTGAAGCTTTCTTT
CASSPRGVTEAFF
>TRBJ2-1|14|NA|NA|TRBV19
TGTGCCAGTAGTATGGCAGCGGAATACAATGAGCAGTTCTTC
CASSMAAEYNEQFF
>TRBJ1-2|17|NA|few|TRBV7-9
TGTGCCAGCAGCCACCTTGGATACCATGGAAAGACCTATGGCTACACCTTC
CASSHLGYHGKTYGYTF
>TRBJ1-1|17|NA|NA|TRBV5-1
TGCGCCAGCAGCCCCGAGGGACTAGAAGGCACCAACACTGAAGCTTTCTTT
CASSPEGLEGTNTEAFF
>TRBJ2-1|14|NA|NA|TRBV15
TGTGCCACCAGCCCTTACAGGGCGTACAATGAGCAGTTCTTC
CATSPYRAYNEQFF
>TRBJ1-5|13|NA|many|TRBV20-1
TGCAGTGCTACGTTTGGGGCGGGGCAGCCCCAGCATTTT
CSATFGAGQPQHF
>TRBJ2-7|15|TRBD2|many|TRBV10-2
TGCGCCAGCAGTGAGTCGAGCGGGAGTTCCTACGAGCAGTACTTC
CASSESSGSSYEQYF
>TRBJ2-3|13|NA|many|TRBV12-3/TRBV12-4
TGTGCCAGCAGTTTGGACGGCACAGATACGCAGTATTTT
CASSLDGTDTQYF
>TRBJ2-2|18|NA|many|TRBV3-1
TGTGCCAGCAGCCAATCAACTCCCATTTCAGGCTTGACCGGGGAGCTGTTTTTT
CASSQSTPISGLTGELFF
>TRBJ1-1|13|NA|many|TRBV14
TGTGCCAGCAGCTACCAAGGACAGAACCAAGCTTTCTTT
CASSYQGQNQAFF
>TRBJ1-2|17|NA|NA|TRBV24-1
TGTGCCACCAGTATACCATTTAGTACCAGAAAGACCCATGGCTACACCTTC
CATSIPFSTRKTHGYTF
>TRBJ1-2|17|NA|many|TRBV6-4
TGTGCCAGCAGTCCGCGTATCTCACACGGAAAGACCTATGGCTACACCTTC
CASSPRISHGKTYGYTF
>TRBJ1-3|15|NA|many|TRBV12-3/TRBV12-4
TGTGCCAGCAGTACTGACCCTAGCTCTGGAAACACCATATATTTT
CASSTDPSSGNTIYF
>TRBJ1-1|17|NA|many|TRBV3-1
TGTGCCAGCAGCGCTTACTCTCCCATTTCAATTCGCACTGAAGCTTTCTTT
CASSAYSPISIRTEAFF
>TRBJ2-7|13|NA|many|TRBV19
TGTGCCAGTAGCCCCGGACTGATATACGAGCAGTACTTC
CASSPGLIYEQYF